Below, one T cell receptor (beta chain) is given with its context. This clonotype was counted at least ten times. Which antigen it targets is not known. Base-call qualities are not available, and no considerably larger clone is one nucleotide away. According to the germline V gene, CDR1 reads MDHEN and CDR2 reads SYDVKM. V loses 5 bases of germline sequence and J loses 2 bases, and the interval between the two ends is 12 bases. The CDR3 sequence holds 14 residues, the cysteine and phenylalanine included. Just the 42-base CDR3 DNA is kept, in frame starting at base 1. These data belong to a study of early T cells in non-severe SARS-CoV-2 infection (dated by TCRdb to 2020 to 2023). Background on the whole study: Because TCR sequencing was done on bulk RNA from unsorted whole blood, the alpha and beta chains could not be paired.

Library preparation employed 5' RACE. Sequencer: NextSeq 500. In the TCR library protocol, unique molecular identifiers were attached to individual cDNA molecules to correct for PCR bias and sequencing error. Sequencing covered both TCR alpha and beta chains, and within each sample the abundances of alpha and beta sequences were tightly co-correlated. As for the authors' bioinformatics: Decombinator V4 was used to annotate TCR sequences for V gene, J gene and CDR3. TCRs were defined as expanded if a significant change between any two time points was detected under a Poisson model with p below 0.0001. TCR abundances were normalised to the total number of TCRs sequenced per sample and expressed as counts per million. TRAV1-2 paired with TRAJ12, TRAJ20 or TRAJ33 defined MAIT TCRs, while TRAV10 paired with TRAJ18 defined iNKT TCRs. A search of VDJdb, accessed on 1 November 2021, was run for TCRs annotated to CMV, EBV and SARS-CoV-2, with TCRs annotated for multiple antigens excluded. TCRdb redid the processing of the public reads, applying fastp at Q25 and MiXCR, and retained in-frame beta chains. Entries are consolidated by CDR3 protein sequence, retaining the most common genes and DNA. TCRdb's processing, not the authors', yielded these V and J calls. The sample table contains 30,000 to 35,000 distinct CDR3 sequences; only one count was recorded for around 6.6% of them. The ten largest clones add up to about 2.5% of the sample.

Overall results and qualifications from the work: VDJdb matching was skewed toward anti-spike CD8 responses and likely underestimated virus-specific expansions, missing private and CD4 specificities.

Set within a cohort of healthcare workers in London, UK, this nested case-control study involved weekly PCR testing of nasopharyngeal swabs along with blood sampling. Healthcare workers were recruited during the week of the UK lockdown, between 23 and 31 March 2020, and followed weekly for up to roughly 15 weeks. The receptor chain draws on TRBV28 and TRBJ1-1; the D gene is perhaps TRBD1, from 6 matching bases. This TCR was sampled from an adult who was a healthcare worker with PCR-confirmed SARS-CoV-2 infection or an uninfected control (not recorded which). The material sequenced was whole blood. Read as DNA, the sequence is TGTGCCAGCAGTCCCGGACAGAAAAACACTGAAGCTTTCTTT. Its protein is CASSPGQKNTEAFF.